The entry below gives a single T cell receptor beta chain sequence along with its context. Its specificity is unknown. These data come from a study of cytomegalovirus exposure and HLA in healthy donors. The study's findings and limits: The study reported that TCR beta sequences accurately predicted HLA-A and HLA-B alleles in most subjects. Several top significant clusters appeared, in a later analysis, to be linked to common viral pathogens.

Germline V gene sequence: CDR1 MNHEY, CDR2 SMNVEV (reference sequence). The CDR3 is 13 residues long. V gave up 6 bases and J gave up 3 bases, with 11 bases separating them. The primer mix had 60 Vbeta and 13 Jbeta primers. Assay: immunoSEQ multiplex PCR; the TCRdb copy retains only in-frame clones and omits some. The sample lists about 160,000 clones; roughly four fifths were seen once. What was sequenced was PBMCs. The chain couples TRBV27 to TRBJ1-2; D unresolved. The sequence came from a woman in her forties or fifties in good health and CMV-seronegative. CDR3 sequence (DNA): TGTGCCAGCAGCCGAGGCTTATACTATGGCTACACCTTC. It specifies CASSRGLYYGYTF.